The next 15 T cell receptor beta chains were all read from a single sample in a study of beta chain features in type 1 diabetes. Study-level points and caveats: Shortening that was moderate but significant affected the TCRB CDR3s of Type 1 diabetes patients in all four CD4+ subsets.

Their specific antigens are unknown. The whole isolated RNA underwent reverse transcription, so sequencing captured expressed TCRB transcripts. Sequencing was performed with immunoSEQ multiplex PCR; in TCRdb, only in-frame clones are kept and a portion is missing. The sample comprises 630,000 or so clones, about 14% of which are singletons, and nearly 0.04% rests with the top ten. The sequenced sample was naive CD4+ T cells from blood. These receptor sequences come from a man between 18 and 29 years old with type 1 diabetes.

There are a few counts of this clone. The chain links TRBV18 to TRBJ2-7; D perhaps matches TRBD2 (7 bases). Germline V gene sequence: CDR1 KGHSH, CDR2 LQKENI. Trimming shortened V by 0 bases and J by 4 bases, and 16 bases separated the two germline ends. The CDR3 spans 16 residues. CDR3 protein: CASSPPGLGGRYEQYF. DNA for the CDR3: TGTGCCAGCTCACCACCAGGACTAGGGGGACGATACGAGCAGTACTTC.

The chain carries TRBV4-3 and TRBJ2-5, with 7 bases lining up with TRBD1. The germline V gene encodes CDR1 LGHNA and CDR2 YSLEER. With V trimmed by 1 base and J by 4 bases, 3 bases remained unmatched. The CDR3 sequence is 14 residues long. The CDR3 coding sequence is TGCGCCAGCAGCCAAGGACAGGGTCGAGAGACCCAGTACTTC. Its protein product is CASSQGQGRETQYF.

The chain employs TRBV9 and TRBJ2-5; the match to TRBD1 covers 10 bases. This CDR3 is 14 amino acids long. CDR1 and CDR2 from the germline V gene are SGDLS and YYNGEE. Trimming at V came to 4 bases and at J to 6 bases, leaving 6 bases not matched to a gene. The CDR3 spells CASSTRQGAKTQYF. The CDR3 region has the DNA TGTGCCAGCAGCACCCGACAGGGGGCGAAGACCCAGTACTTC.

The chain has TRBV7-9 and TRBJ2-5, with 7 bases identical to TRBD1. CDR1 and CDR2 from the germline V gene are SEHNR and FQNEAQ (reference sequence). This CDR3 has 13 amino acids. V trimming: 5 bases; J trimming: 5 bases; junction bases outside the gene matches: 5. The CDR3 protein is CASSAQGVETQYF. In DNA, the CDR3 is TGTGCCAGCAGCGCCCAGGGGGTTGAGACCCAGTACTTC.

This clone was seen a few times. This chain connects TRBV14 to TRBJ2-7; 7 positions match TRBD1. J gave up 3 bases and V 4 bases, and 9 bases lay outside the gene matches. The CDR3 is made up of 15 amino acids. Germline lookup yields CDR1 SGHDN and CDR2 FVKESK. The CDR3 is CASSLRQGTHYEQYF. The CDR3 DNA is TGTGCCAGCAGCCTAAGACAGGGAACACACTACGAGCAGTACTTC. Full variable domain (remainder filled in from reference TRBV14 and TRBJ2-7): EAGVTQFPSHSVIEKGQTVTLRCDPISGHDNLYWYRRVMGKEIKFLLHFVKESKQDESGMPNNRFLAERTGGTYSTLKVQPAELEDSGVYFCASSLRQGTHYEQYFGPGTRLTVT.

This clone was seen a handful of times. The rearrangement uses TRBV30 and TRBJ2-1; 9 bases map to TRBD1. The CDR3 is 12 amino acids. Unmatched junction bases numbered 4, after V lost 7 bases and J lost 6 bases. Germline lookup yields CDR1 GTSNPN and CDR2 SVGIG (reference sequence). CDR3 residues: CASQGQGNEQFF. DNA for the CDR3: TGTGCCTCGCAGGGACAGGGCAATGAGCAGTTCTTC. The whole variable domain, filled in from reference TRBV30 and TRBJ2-1, reads SQTIHQWPATLVQPVGSPLSLECTVEGTSNPNLYWYRQAAGRGLQLLFYSVGIGQISSEVPQNLSASRPQDRQFILSSKKLLLSDSGFYLCASQGQGNEQFFGPGTRLTVL.

This sequence joins TRBV7-2 and TRBJ2-5; 14 bases map to TRBD2. The CDR3 is made up of 16 amino acids. J gave up 5 bases and V 4 bases, and 6 bases lay outside the gene matches. CDR1 is SGHTA, CDR2 FQGNSA, per germline. CDR3 amino acids: CASSSRTSGRRETQYF. CDR3 in DNA: TGTGCCAGCAGCTCCAGGACTAGCGGGAGGAGGGAGACCCAGTACTTC. The entire variable domain, with the rest obtained from reference TRBV7-2 and TRBJ2-5, is as follows: GAGVSQSPSNKVTEKGKDVELRCDPISGHTALYWYRQSLGQGLEFLIYFQGNSAPDKSGLPSDRFSAERTGGSVSTLTIQRTQQEDSAVYLCASSSRTSGRRETQYFGPGTRLLVL.

This clone was found a few times. The chain has TRBV15 and TRBJ2-1; D might be TRBD1 (5 bases). Trimming removed 2 bases at V and 15 bases at J, with 17 bases between. The CDR3 is 13 amino acids. Germline loops: CDR1 LNHNV, CDR2 YYDKDF (reference sequence). CDR3 nucleotides: TGTGCCACCAGCAGAATGGCGCGGACAATGCGGTTCTTC. Encoded protein: CATSRMARTMRFF.

This clone was seen a few times. The rearrangement uses TRBV30 and TRBJ1-6, with D possibly matching TRBD1 (5 bases). V was pared by 3 bases and J by 7 bases, with 10 bases between. The germline gives CDR1 GTSNPN, CDR2 SVGIG (reference sequence). The CDR3 loop spans 13 amino acids. The CDR3 sequence: CAWRMGVNSPLHF. The CDR3 DNA sequence: TGTGCCTGGAGGATGGGGGTAAATTCACCCCTCCACTTT.

The chain links TRBV11-2 to TRBJ1-1; no firm D call. Trimming removed 1 base at V and 6 bases at J, with 12 bases between. This CDR3 contains 14 residues. Germline V gene sequence: CDR1 SGHAT, CDR2 FQNNGV. CDR3 DNA sequence: TGTGCCAGCAGCTTAGTCTTGCGGAGAGCTGAAGCTTTCTTT. Translating gives CASSLVLRRAEAFF.

In nucleotides, the CDR3 is TGCGCCAGCAGCTTGAATGTCGAGCAGTACTTC. Its protein is CASSLNVEQYF. The gene calls are TRBV5-1 and TRBJ2-7; D gene uncertain. Trimming stripped 1 base from V and 6 bases from J, with 5 bases between. This CDR3 is 11 amino acids long. From germline, CDR1 is SGHRS and CDR2 YFSETQ.

The J gene is TRBJ2-1, the V gene TRBV10-3; no clear D gene. CDR1 and CDR2 (germline): ENHRY, SYGVKD. The CDR3 is made up of 12 amino acids. V shed 7 bases and J shed 4 bases, with 8 bases lying between them. Written as DNA, the CDR3 is TGTGCCATCAAGGTGGAGTACAATGAGCAGTTCTTC. This translates into CAIKVEYNEQFF.

This clone was seen only a few times. The chain uses TRBV5-1 and TRBJ1-1, with D perhaps TRBD1 (5 bases). CDR3 length equals 16 residues. The germline CDR1 and CDR2 sequences are SGHRS and YFSETQ. Trimming stripped 0 bases from V and 4 bases from J, with 16 bases between. The CDR3 region is CASSLASTGLGTEAFF. CDR3 in DNA: TGCGCCAGCAGCTTGGCCTCCACGGGGCTGGGCACTGAAGCTTTCTTT.

The chain links TRBV7-8 to TRBJ1-2; no clear D. Per germline, CDR1 SGHVS and CDR2 FQNEAQ. Trimming removed 4 bases from V and 0 bases from J, with 9 bases in between. CDR3 length: 14 residues. The CDR3 bases are TGTGCCAGCAGCTCCAGGATACCTAACTATGGCTACACCTTC. Its translation: CASSSRIPNYGYTF.

V usage is TRBV5-1 and J usage is TRBJ2-5; 8 nucleotides match TRBD1. The germline CDR1 and CDR2 sequences are SGHRS and YFSETQ. V shed 6 bases, J shed 3 bases, and the junction held 10 bases outside the gene matches. There are 15 residues in the CDR3. In DNA, the CDR3 is TGCGCCAGCATCCGGACAGGGAGTCCCGAAGAGACCCAGTACTTC. It yields the protein CASIRTGSPEETQYF. Together with reference TRBV5-1 and TRBJ2-5, the CDR3 gives the full variable domain: KAGVTQTPRYLIKTRGQQVTLSCSPISGHRSVSWYQQTPGQGLQFLFEYFSETQRNKGNFPGRFSGRQFSNSRSEMNVSTLELGDSALYLCASIRTGSPEETQYFGPGTRLLVL.